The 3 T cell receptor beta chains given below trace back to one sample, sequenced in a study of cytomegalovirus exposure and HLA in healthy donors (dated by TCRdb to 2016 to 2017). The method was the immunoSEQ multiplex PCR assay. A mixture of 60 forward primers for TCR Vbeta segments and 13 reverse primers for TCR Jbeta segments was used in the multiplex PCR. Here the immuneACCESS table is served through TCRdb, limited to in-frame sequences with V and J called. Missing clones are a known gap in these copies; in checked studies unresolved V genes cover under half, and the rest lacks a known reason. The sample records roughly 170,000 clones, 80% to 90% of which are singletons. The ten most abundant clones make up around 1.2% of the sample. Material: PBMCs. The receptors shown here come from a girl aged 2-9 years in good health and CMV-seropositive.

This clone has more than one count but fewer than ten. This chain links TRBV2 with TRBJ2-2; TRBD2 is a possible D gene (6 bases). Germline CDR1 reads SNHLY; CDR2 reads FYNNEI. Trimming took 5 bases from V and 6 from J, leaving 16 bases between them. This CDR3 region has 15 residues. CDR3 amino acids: CASSTWGVGAGELFF. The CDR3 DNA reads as TGTGCCAGCAGTACCTGGGGGGTCGGGGCCGGGGAGCTGTTTTTT.

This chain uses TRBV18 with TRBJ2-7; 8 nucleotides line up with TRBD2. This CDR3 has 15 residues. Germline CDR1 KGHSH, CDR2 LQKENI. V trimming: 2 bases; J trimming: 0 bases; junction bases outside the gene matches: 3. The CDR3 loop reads CASSPLGTSSYEQYF. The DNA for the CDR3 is TGTGCCAGCTCACCATTAGGGACTAGCTCCTACGAGCAGTACTTC.

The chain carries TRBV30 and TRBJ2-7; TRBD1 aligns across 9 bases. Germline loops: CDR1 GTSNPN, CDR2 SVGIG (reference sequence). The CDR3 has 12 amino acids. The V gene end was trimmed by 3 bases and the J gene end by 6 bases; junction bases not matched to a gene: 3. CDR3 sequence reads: CAWSEDRGEQYF. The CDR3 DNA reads TGTGCCTGGAGCGAGGACAGGGGCGAGCAGTACTTC.